A selection of T cell receptor beta chains follows, all from one sample in a study of blood T cell repertoires in COVID-19. The data were produced by immunoSEQ multiplex PCR, yet TCRdb's version contains in-frame clones alone and is incomplete. This repertoire shows a few hundred thousand clones, roughly 88% found once; its top ten account for approximately 2.3%. The sample taken for sequencing was PBMCs or T cells enriched from blood (not recorded which). These receptors were obtained from a woman aged 35 to 49 with acute COVID-19. Both conserved end residues are part of each CDR3. A D gene is named only where the DNA matches it firmly. Clone size is given for some rows only: seen once, a few or many times, or a class if the clone is expanded.

J gene: TRBJ1-2
D gene: TRBD1
clone size: -
V gene: TRBV5-5
CDR3 protein: CASSLVSQGGHGYTF
CDR3 DNA: TGTGCCAGCAGCTTGGTTTCCCAGGGGGGTCATGGCTACACCTTC

J gene: TRBJ1-2
D gene: -
clone size: -
V gene: TRBV7-2
CDR3 protein: CASSPDMVNGYTF
CDR3 DNA: TGTGCCAGCAGCCCGGACATGGTTAACGGCTACACCTTC

J gene: TRBJ2-1
D gene: TRBD2
clone size: once
V gene: TRBV3-1/TRBV3-2
CDR3 protein: CASSQMHQRGGNEQFF
CDR3 DNA: TGTGCCAGCAGCCAGATGCATCAGCGGGGGGGAAATGAGCAGTTCTTC

J gene: TRBJ1-3
D gene: TRBD1
clone size: once
V gene: TRBV7-6
CDR3 protein: CASSFGDRVINTIYF
CDR3 DNA: TGTGCCAGCAGCTTCGGGGACAGGGTAATCAACACCATATATTTT

J gene: TRBJ2-1
D gene: -
clone size: -
V gene: TRBV29-1
CDR3 protein: CSALVVSNEQFF
CDR3 DNA: TGCAGCGCCTTAGTGGTTTCCAATGAGCAGTTCTTC

J gene: TRBJ2-3
D gene: -
clone size: -
V gene: TRBV18
CDR3 protein: CASSPSPYERTSTDTQYF
CDR3 DNA: TGTGCCAGCTCACCCTCTCCATATGAGCGGACTAGCACAGATACGCAGTATTTT

J gene: TRBJ2-3
D gene: -
clone size: few
V gene: TRBV19
CDR3 protein: CASSIRRGDTQYF
CDR3 DNA: TGTGCCAGTAGTATACGGCGCGGGGATACGCAGTATTTT

J gene: TRBJ1-1
D gene: -
clone size: -
V gene: TRBV18
CDR3 protein: CASSPQTGTTEAFF
CDR3 DNA: TGTGCCAGCTCACCACAAACAGGGACCACTGAAGCTTTCTTT

J gene: TRBJ1-5
D gene: -
clone size: -
V gene: TRBV10-2
CDR3 protein: CASSDRGRNQPQHF
CDR3 DNA: TGCGCCAGCAGTGACAGGGGCCGTAATCAGCCCCAGCATTTT

J gene: TRBJ2-3
D gene: TRBD1
clone size: once
V gene: TRBV24-1
CDR3 protein: CATSDVGTASTDTQYF
CDR3 DNA: TGTGCCACCAGTGATGTCGGGACAGCCAGCACAGATACGCAGTATTTT

J gene: TRBJ1-3
D gene: -
clone size: -
V gene: TRBV5-1
CDR3 protein: CASRPEPGSGNTIYF
CDR3 DNA: TGCGCCAGCAGACCCGAGCCCGGCTCTGGAAACACCATATATTTT

J gene: TRBJ1-4
D gene: -
clone size: -
V gene: TRBV10-3
CDR3 protein: CAHSRDDEKLFF
CDR3 DNA: TGTGCCCACAGCCGTGACGATGAAAAACTGTTTTTT

J gene: TRBJ1-2
D gene: TRBD1
clone size: -
V gene: TRBV25-1
CDR3 protein: CASARQGANYGYTF
CDR3 DNA: TGTGCCAGCGCCAGGCAGGGGGCTAACTATGGCTACACCTTC

J gene: TRBJ1-6
D gene: -
clone size: -
V gene: TRBV7-8
CDR3 protein: CASSADRGASSPLHF
CDR3 DNA: TGTGCCAGCAGCGCGGACAGAGGGGCGTCCTCACCCCTCCACTTT

J gene: TRBJ1-2
D gene: -
clone size: once
V gene: TRBV28
CDR3 protein: CASRRSYGYTF
CDR3 DNA: TGTGCCAGCAGAAGGAGCTATGGCTACACCTTC

J gene: TRBJ2-2
D gene: TRBD2
clone size: -
V gene: TRBV5-4
CDR3 protein: CASSTGLGDTGELFF
CDR3 DNA: TGTGCCAGCAGCACGGGACTAGGGGACACCGGGGAGCTGTTTTTT

J gene: TRBJ1-6
D gene: -
clone size: -
V gene: TRBV5-1
CDR3 protein: CASSLAVGISGSPLHF
CDR3 DNA: TGCGCCAGCAGCTTGGCCGTGGGCATCTCGGGGTCACCCCTCCACTTT

J gene: TRBJ1-6
D gene: -
clone size: few
V gene: TRBV5-4
CDR3 protein: CASSLPDSPLHF
CDR3 DNA: TGTGCCAGCAGCTTACCGGATTCACCCCTCCACTTT

J gene: TRBJ2-5
D gene: -
clone size: -
V gene: TRBV12-5
CDR3 protein: CASGLGDRLPRGETQYF
CDR3 DNA: TGTGCTAGTGGTTTAGGTGACAGACTACCTCGGGGGGAGACCCAGTACTTC

J gene: TRBJ1-5
D gene: TRBD1
clone size: -
V gene: TRBV27
CDR3 protein: CASSPGQGKNQPQHF
CDR3 DNA: TGTGCCAGCAGTCCGGGACAGGGAAAAAATCAGCCCCAGCATTTT

J gene: TRBJ2-1
D gene: TRBD1
clone size: -
V gene: TRBV5-6
CDR3 protein: CASSWGQGAGEQFF
CDR3 DNA: TGTGCCAGCAGCTGGGGACAGGGGGCTGGTGAGCAGTTCTTC

J gene: TRBJ1-2
D gene: -
clone size: once
V gene: TRBV12-3/TRBV12-4
CDR3 protein: CASTTGRMNGYTF
CDR3 DNA: TGTGCCAGCACGACAGGAAGGATGAATGGCTACACCTTC

J gene: TRBJ2-5
D gene: TRBD2
clone size: -
V gene: TRBV6-2/TRBV6-3
CDR3 protein: CASSYSLAGGEYQETQYF
CDR3 DNA: TGTGCCAGCAGTTATAGCCTAGCGGGGGGGGAGTACCAAGAGACCCAGTACTTC

J gene: TRBJ1-2
D gene: -
clone size: -
V gene: TRBV29-1
CDR3 protein: CSARLGGDYGYTF
CDR3 DNA: TGCAGCGCCAGGCTCGGGGGGGACTATGGCTACACCTTC

J gene: TRBJ2-7
D gene: TRBD1
clone size: -
V gene: TRBV4-2
CDR3 protein: CASSQGTGGQQYF
CDR3 DNA: TGTGCCAGCAGCCAAGGCACAGGGGGACAGCAGTACTTC

J gene: TRBJ2-3
D gene: -
clone size: -
V gene: TRBV5-5
CDR3 protein: CASSLPSGGWGTDTQYF
CDR3 DNA: TGTGCCAGCAGCTTGCCGTCGGGGGGCTGGGGGACAGATACGCAGTATTTT

J gene: TRBJ1-4
D gene: TRBD1
clone size: -
V gene: TRBV10-3
CDR3 protein: CAISEPQGAATNEKLFF
CDR3 DNA: TGTGCCATCAGTGAGCCGCAGGGGGCCGCAACTAATGAAAAACTGTTTTTT

J gene: TRBJ1-1
D gene: TRBD1
clone size: -
V gene: TRBV11-2
CDR3 protein: CASSRQRGTGAEAFF
CDR3 DNA: TGTGCCAGCAGCCGTCAGAGAGGGACAGGCGCTGAAGCTTTCTTT

J gene: TRBJ1-2
D gene: -
clone size: -
V gene: TRBV4-2
CDR3 protein: CASSHWGSGREDNYGYTF
CDR3 DNA: TGTGCCAGCAGCCACTGGGGTAGCGGCCGAGAAGATAACTATGGCTACACCTTC

J gene: TRBJ1-1
D gene: TRBD1
clone size: -
V gene: TRBV27
CDR3 protein: CASSRYRGNTEAFF
CDR3 DNA: TGTGCCAGCAGTCGCTACAGGGGGAACACTGAAGCTTTCTTT

J gene: TRBJ1-1
D gene: TRBD1
clone size: -
V gene: TRBV15
CDR3 protein: CATSSGQGNTEAFF
CDR3 DNA: TGTGCCACCAGCAGCGGACAGGGTAACACTGAAGCTTTCTTT

J gene: TRBJ1-5
D gene: TRBD1
clone size: once
V gene: TRBV2
CDR3 protein: CASSGDRDQPQHF
CDR3 DNA: TGTGCCAGCAGTGGAGACAGGGATCAGCCCCAGCATTTT

J gene: TRBJ1-2
D gene: -
clone size: -
V gene: TRBV29-1
CDR3 protein: CSVRQNNYGYTF
CDR3 DNA: TGCAGCGTACGACAGAATAACTATGGCTACACCTTC

J gene: TRBJ1-3
D gene: TRBD1
clone size: -
V gene: TRBV7-2
CDR3 protein: CASSLEGARPGNTIYF
CDR3 DNA: TGTGCCAGCAGCTTAGAGGGGGCGCGCCCTGGAAACACCATATATTTT

J gene: TRBJ1-2
D gene: -
clone size: -
V gene: TRBV29-1
CDR3 protein: CSGKGIEDGYTF
CDR3 DNA: TGCAGCGGAAAGGGGATCGAGGATGGCTACACCTTC

J gene: TRBJ2-2
D gene: -
clone size: -
V gene: TRBV7-9
CDR3 protein: CASSAQGTGELFF
CDR3 DNA: TGTGCCAGCAGCGCGCAGGGTACCGGGGAGCTGTTTTTT

J gene: TRBJ1-2
D gene: TRBD1
clone size: -
V gene: TRBV14
CDR3 protein: CASRLTGTGGGYTF
CDR3 DNA: TGTGCCAGCAGACTCACCGGGACAGGGGGAGGCTACACCTTC

J gene: TRBJ1-6
D gene: TRBD1
clone size: -
V gene: TRBV19
CDR3 protein: CASSVGTAISPLHF
CDR3 DNA: TGTGCCAGTAGTGTCGGGACAGCTATTTCACCCCTCCACTTT

J gene: TRBJ1-2
D gene: -
clone size: -
V gene: TRBV19
CDR3 protein: CASSIGGQGGGYTF
CDR3 DNA: TGTGCCAGTAGTATAGGAGGGCAGGGAGGTGGCTACACCTTC

J gene: TRBJ2-2
D gene: TRBD1
clone size: -
V gene: TRBV6-2/TRBV6-3
CDR3 protein: CASSSQGSGELFF
CDR3 DNA: TGTGCCAGCAGTTCACAGGGGTCCGGGGAGCTGTTTTTT

J gene: TRBJ1-3
D gene: -
clone size: few
V gene: TRBV30
CDR3 protein: CAWKLGQHARGNTIYF
CDR3 DNA: TGTGCCTGGAAGTTGGGACAACATGCACGAGGAAACACCATATATTTT

J gene: TRBJ2-4
D gene: -
clone size: once
V gene: TRBV19
CDR3 protein: CASNQGLLAKNIQYF
CDR3 DNA: TGTGCCAGTAATCAGGGATTACTAGCCAAAAACATTCAGTACTTC

J gene: TRBJ1-5
D gene: -
clone size: -
V gene: TRBV6-5
CDR3 protein: CASSSTRNQPQHF
CDR3 DNA: TGTGCCAGCAGTTCCACGAGGAATCAGCCCCAGCATTTT